This TCR beta chain was recorded in a study of T cell changes during pregnancy in multiple sclerosis. The CDR3 extends over 15 amino acids. Germline V gene sequence: CDR1 SGHTA, CDR2 FQGTGA. V was cut by 5 bases and J by 0 bases, with 10 bases left in between. Sequencing was performed with immunoSEQ multiplex PCR; in TCRdb, only in-frame clones are kept and a portion is missing. Here the sample spans roughly 40,000 clones, 91% being singletons. The J gene is TRBJ1-4, the V gene TRBV7-3, with D unresolved. Sequences were derived from CD4+ T cells from peripheral blood mononuclear cells, sampled before pregnancy. The sequence derives from a female donor with multiple sclerosis, enrolled in a pregnancy study. The CDR3 region has the DNA TGTGCCAGCAGCCCAGGTCCCGCAACTAATGAAAAACTGTTTTTT. Amino acids: CASSPGPATNEKLFF.